The T cell receptor beta chain described here comes from a study of T cells in Graves' hyperthyroidism and ophthalmopathy. The CDR3 contains 16 residues. With V trimmed by 0 bases and J by 1 base, 3 bases remained unmatched. Germline V gene data show CDR1 as MNHEY and CDR2 as SVGAGI. This clonotype was recorded at least ten times. Using RNA transcripts as the source, TCR beta CDR3 regions were amplified. Researchers ran a first-round RT-PCR on the TCR CDR3 using the HTBI primer set. TCRdb ran MiXCR on the multiplex PCR reads and lists one entry per CDR3 protein. The table shows hundreds of thousands of distinct CDR3 sequences, with approximately 25% occurring only once.

The TCR originated in a woman in her twenties or thirties with Graves' ophthalmopathy. V usage is TRBV6-5 and J usage is TRBJ2-7; 10 bases are a match to TRBD2. The specimen sequenced was blood. In DNA form, the CDR3 reads TGTGCCAGCAGTTACTCGGCTAGCGGGGGATCCTACGAGCAGTACTTC. This codes for CASSYSASGGSYEQYF.